A few counts support the clone carrying this T cell receptor (beta chain). The antigen remains undetermined. TCRdb processed the 5' RACE reads anew with MiXCR; each CDR3 protein has one entry. The profile shows around 310,000 distinct CDR3 sequences, under 25% of them singletons. The data stem from a study of T-cell memory formation after mild COVID-19. Overall study results and limits: There was a balanced CD4/CD8 profile in clones contracting day 15 to 85, and later expanders leaned CD4+.

Trimming took 6 bases from V and 4 from J, leaving 16 bases between them. This CDR3 has 14 amino acids. The TCR originated in a man aged 18 to 29 who had mild COVID-19 (a few samples of this study predate the infection). Cell type and time point are not known. Sequenced sample: PBMCs or a T cell subset sorted from them (not recorded which). V and J are TRBV12-3 or TRBV12-4 and TRBJ2-7, with D uncertain. The CDR3, as DNA: TGTGCCAGCAGCCATAGTACTAAGCCGTACGAGCAGTACTTC. It is translated as CASSHSTKPYEQYF.